These T cell receptor beta chains were read from a single sample in a study of T cell responses to AZD1222 COVID-19 vaccine. Profiling relied on immunoSEQ multiplex PCR, and the TCRdb table lists in-frame clones only, not all of them. Counted here are roughly 110,000 clones, about 90% occurring once; the ten biggest clones make up about 5%. Sequences were derived from peripheral blood, sampled 28 days after the second AZD1222 dose. These receptor sequences come from an adult who received the AZD1222 COVID-19 vaccine. Both conserved end residues are part of each CDR3. D genes are given only for firm matches. Clone sizes are given selectively: once, few, many, or a class where the clone is expanded.

abundance	v_gene	d_gene	j_gene	CDR3nt	CDR3aa
NA	TRBV19	TRBD1	TRBJ2-3	TGTGCCAGTAGTACAAGACAGGGACGAGATACGCAGTATTTT	CASSTRQGRDTQYF
NA	TRBV9	NA	TRBJ1-6	TGCGCCGGGGGGGAGACTGACGATTCACCCCTCCACTTT	CAGGETDDSPLHF
few	TRBV10-3	TRBD1	TRBJ1-2	TGTGCCATCAGAAGAACAGGGGGCCATGGCTACACCTTC	CAIRRTGGHGYTF
NA	TRBV21-1	NA	TRBJ2-3	TGTGCCAGCAGCAAAGAACAGGGAGAATCAGATACGCAGTATTTT	CASSKEQGESDTQYF
NA	TRBV24-1	NA	TRBJ2-5	TGTGCCACCAGTGATTTAGGAGGGGACCAGTACTTC	CATSDLGGDQYF
NA	TRBV6-5	TRBD2	TRBJ2-3	TGTGCCAGCAAGGGACTAAGCGCGGGCACAGATACGCAGTATTTT	CASKGLSAGTDTQYF
NA	TRBV6-6	TRBD1	TRBJ1-2	TGTGCCAGCAGCCCACGCGGACAGGGGAATAGCTACACCTTC	CASSPRGQGNSYTF
NA	TRBV4-2	NA	TRBJ1-5	TGTGCCAGCAGCCAAGCTACTAAAGGGGGTGAGCCCCAGCATTTT	CASSQATKGGEPQHF
once	TRBV6-1	NA	TRBJ1-4	TGTGCCAGCAGTGAAAGGGGAGCAGCTAATGAAAAACTGTTTTTT	CASSERGAANEKLFF
NA	TRBV23-1	NA	TRBJ2-5	TGCGCCAGCAGTCTAGAATCGACCGGAGAGACCCAGTACTTC	CASSLESTGETQYF
few	TRBV5-6	NA	TRBJ2-1	TGTGCCAGCAGTTATAGACAGTCCCGCACCTACAATGAGCAGTTCTTC	CASSYRQSRTYNEQFF
NA	TRBV7-2	TRBD1	TRBJ1-1	TGTGCCAGCAGTAAGACAGGGGGGGAAGCTTTCTTT	CASSKTGGEAFF
NA	TRBV5-1	NA	TRBJ2-1	TGCGCCAGCAGCACGGGGACCTGGGGGAATGAGCAGTTCTTC	CASSTGTWGNEQFF
NA	TRBV5-1	TRBD1	TRBJ1-1	TGCGCCAGCAGCGCGGGGACAGGGGGCACTGAAGCTTTCTTT	CASSAGTGGTEAFF
once	TRBV19	TRBD1	TRBJ2-1	TGTGCCAGTAGTAGAGAACAGGGGGCTGGCTACAATGAGCAGTTCTTC	CASSREQGAGYNEQFF
NA	TRBV10-3	NA	TRBJ2-2	TGTGCCATCAGCGAAACCCAGGGAAACGGGGAGCTGTTTTTT	CAISETQGNGELFF
NA	TRBV19	TRBD1	TRBJ1-1	TGTGCCAGCCGCCGCCAAGGACAGGTAAACACTGAAGCTTTCTTT	CASRRQGQVNTEAFF
NA	TRBV30	NA	TRBJ1-1	TGTGCCTGGAGTAGGAACCTGGGCGGCTCCACTGAAGCTTTCTTT	CAWSRNLGGSTEAFF
NA	TRBV6-4	NA	TRBJ1-2	TGTGCCAGCAGCGACGGCGGGCGTATCGATCGCTACACCTTC	CASSDGGRIDRYTF
NA	TRBV7-9	TRBD1	TRBJ1-2	TGTGCCAGCAGCTTAAAAGGGAGGGGGCATGGCTACACCTTC	CASSLKGRGHGYTF
NA	TRBV27	TRBD1	TRBJ2-2	TGTGCCAGCAGTTTCGACAGGGGGAACACCGGGGAGCTGTTTTTT	CASSFDRGNTGELFF
NA	TRBV28	NA	TRBJ2-7	TGTGCCAGCAGAGAAGGCAGCTCCTACGAGCAGTACTTC	CASREGSSYEQYF
NA	TRBV6-5	NA	TRBJ2-3	TGTGCCAGCAGTCCCTCGGGGTTCAGAACAGATACGCAGTATTTT	CASSPSGFRTDTQYF
NA	TRBV6-5	TRBD1	TRBJ2-2	TGTGCCAGCAGTTCCCGGGACAGGGACAACACCGGGGAGCTGTTTTTT	CASSSRDRDNTGELFF
NA	TRBV7-2	TRBD1	TRBJ1-4	TGTGCCAGCAGCTTACAGGGACAGGGCCTGGGTGAAAAACTGTTTTTT	CASSLQGQGLGEKLFF
NA	TRBV3-1/TRBV3-2	TRBD2	TRBJ2-3	TGTGCCAGCAGCCAAGAGGTAGCGGGGAGACCAGATACGCAGTATTTT	CASSQEVAGRPDTQYF
once	TRBV30	NA	TRBJ2-6	TGTGCCTGGAGGACTGCAGGGACTGGGGCCAACGTCCTGACTTTC	CAWRTAGTGANVLTF
NA	TRBV18	TRBD2	TRBJ2-3	TGTGCCAGCTCACCGCGGACTAGCGGGGGAGCAGATACGCAGTATTTT	CASSPRTSGGADTQYF
NA	TRBV9	TRBD1	TRBJ1-2	TGTGCCAGCAGCGGGGGAGGACAGGGAGGAATTGGCTACACCTTC	CASSGGGQGGIGYTF
NA	TRBV10-3	TRBD1	TRBJ2-7	TGTGCCATCAGTCCGGACAGGGAAATCCACGAGCAGTACTTC	CAISPDREIHEQYF
NA	TRBV6-4	NA	TRBJ1-1	TGTGCCAGCACCGCGGACAGGAACACTGAAGCTTTCTTT	CASTADRNTEAFF
NA	TRBV7-2	NA	TRBJ2-1	TGTGCCAGCAGCACGCCCGACAGGAGACAGCAGTTCTTC	CASSTPDRRQQFF
NA	TRBV5-5	NA	TRBJ2-2	TGTGCCAGCAGCTCTACAGAGTTTGTCGGGGAGCTGTTTTTT	CASSSTEFVGELFF